This is a list of T cell receptor beta chains from one sample in a study of T cells in Graves' hyperthyroidism and ophthalmopathy. TCRdb re-called the multiplex PCR reads with MiXCR, one entry per CDR3 protein. The repertoire has some 300,000 distinct CDR3 sequences, 12% to 15% of them found once; the top ten carry roughly 7.9%. Input material: blood. These receptors all come from a woman between 35 and 50 years old with Graves' hyperthyroidism. The CDR3 runs from the conserved cysteine through the conserved F or W. Fields, in order: D gene, V gene, J gene, clone size, CDR3 protein, CDR3 DNA. A D gene is named only where the DNA matches it firmly. Where a row states a size, it is once, few, many or the class of an expanded clone; other rows omit it.

TRBD2	TRBV7-8	TRBJ2-7	many	CASSSWTSGSTYEQYF	TGTGCCAGCAGCTCATGGACTAGCGGGTCAACCTACGAGCAGTACTTC
TRBD1	TRBV4-2	TRBJ2-1	few	CASSQAGQGALPENEQFF	TGTGCCAGCAGCCAAGCGGGACAGGGGGCCCTACCTGAGAATGAGCAGTTCTTC
.	TRBV30	TRBJ2-3	.	CAWSVSGRATDTQYF	TGTGCCTGGAGTGTATCGGGCAGGGCCACAGATACGCAGTATTTT
TRBD2	TRBV5-1	TRBJ2-7	few	CASSFGRLGGRADSEQYF	TGCGCCAGCAGCTTCGGTCGGTTGGGCGGGAGAGCTGATTCCGAGCAGTACTTC
.	TRBV12-3/TRBV12-4	TRBJ2-5	many	CASSFTFPTGGETQYF	TGTGCCAGCAGTTTCACTTTCCCGACAGGAGGAGAGACCCAGTACTTC
.	TRBV18	TRBJ1-5	many	CASSAGANQPQHF	TGTGCCAGCTCCGCAGGGGCCAATCAGCCCCAGCATTTT
.	TRBV11-3	TRBJ2-5	.	CASSRGLRETQYF	TGTGCCAGCAGCCGGGGACTTAGGGAGACCCAGTACTTC
.	TRBV7-9	TRBJ2-5	.	CASSLSTSGNYQETQYF	TGTGCCAGCAGCTTATCTACCTCTGGGAACTACCAAGAGACCCAGTACTTC
TRBD2	TRBV7-6	TRBJ2-7	many	CASSPKREGGSGDEQYF	TGTGCCAGCAGCCCCAAGAGGGAGGGCGGGAGTGGGGACGAGCAGTACTTC
.	TRBV20-1	TRBJ2-3	many	CSASTRTITSTDTQYF	TGCAGTGCTAGTACCCGGACTATCACTAGCACAGATACGCAGTATTTT
TRBD2	TRBV9	TRBJ2-1	.	CASSPGGGSSSYNEQFF	TGTGCCAGCAGCCCTGGGGGGGGTAGCAGTTCCTACAATGAGCAGTTCTTC
.	TRBV3-1	TRBJ1-1	.	CASSQGGGAEGFDTVAFF	TGTGCCAGCAGCCAAGGTGGAGGGGCGGAGGGGTTTGACACTGTAGCTTTCTTT
TRBD2	TRBV2	TRBJ2-3	many	CASSGGLAGVRNTQYF	TGTGCCAGCAGTGGGGGACTAGCGGGAGTCAGAAATACGCAGTATTTT
.	TRBV2	TRBJ2-1	many	CASKRRPGLDEQFF	TGTGCCAGCAAGCGTCGTCCGGGACTCGATGAGCAGTTCTTC
.	TRBV4-1	TRBJ1-6	.	CASSQDRDTRDSPLHF	TGCGCCAGCAGCCAAGACCGGGACACAAGGGATTCACCCCTCCACTTT
.	TRBV28	TRBJ2-5	many	CASSFQGRETQYF	TGTGCCAGCAGTTTCCAGGGGAGGGAGACCCAGTACTTC
TRBD2	TRBV7-6	TRBJ2-7	.	CASSPGPLAGGNPHEQYF	TGTGCCAGCAGCCCCGGCCCCCTAGCGGGAGGAAATCCCCACGAGCAGTACTTC
TRBD2	TRBV20-1	TRBJ2-1	many	CSARDPASGRGGEQFF	TGCAGTGCTAGAGATCCGGCTAGCGGGAGGGGGGGGGAGCAGTTCTTC
.	TRBV2	TRBJ1-5	many	CASSVSGNQPQHF	TGTGCCAGCAGTGTCTCGGGTAATCAGCCCCAGCATTTT
.	TRBV11-1	TRBJ2-7	.	CASSLGSREISYEQYF	TGTGCCAGCAGCTTAGGTAGCAGGGAGATTTCCTACGAGCAGTACTTC
.	TRBV2	TRBJ1-3	many	CASSVGGIGNTIYF	TGTGCCAGCAGTGTTGGGGGCATTGGAAACACCATATATTTT
TRBD2	TRBV28	TRBJ2-3	.	CASSSTSGSTNTQYF	TGTGCCAGCAGTTCAACTAGCGGGAGTACGAATACGCAGTATTTT
.	TRBV15	TRBJ1-1	.	CATSRDMIGNTEAFF	TGTGCCACCAGCAGAGATATGATTGGGAACACTGAAGCTTTCTTT
.	TRBV7-2	TRBJ1-1	many	CASSPQIGRTGAFF	TGTGCCAGCAGCCCCCAGATAGGCAGGACTGGAGCTTTCTTT
TRBD1	TRBV2	TRBJ1-5	.	CASSRTGTGSFSNQPQHF	TGTGCCAGCAGCCGTACCGGGACAGGGAGTTTTAGCAATCAGCCCCAGCATTTT
.	TRBV2	TRBJ1-5	many	CASGGDQPQHF	TGTGCCAGCGGGGGGGATCAGCCCCAGCATTTT